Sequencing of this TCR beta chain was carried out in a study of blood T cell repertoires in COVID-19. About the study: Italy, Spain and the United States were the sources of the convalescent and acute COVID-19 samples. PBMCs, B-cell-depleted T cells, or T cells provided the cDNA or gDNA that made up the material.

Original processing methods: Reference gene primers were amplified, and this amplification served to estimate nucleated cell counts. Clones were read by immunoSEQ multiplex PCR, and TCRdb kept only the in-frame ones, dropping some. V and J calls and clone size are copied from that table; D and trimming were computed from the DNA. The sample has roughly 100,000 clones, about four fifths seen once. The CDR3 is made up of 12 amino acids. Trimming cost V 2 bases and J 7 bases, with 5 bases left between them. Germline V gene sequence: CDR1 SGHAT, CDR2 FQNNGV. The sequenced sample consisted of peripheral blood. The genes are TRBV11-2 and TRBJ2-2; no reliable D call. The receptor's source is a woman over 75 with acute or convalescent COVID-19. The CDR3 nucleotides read TGTGCCAGCAGCTTAAACTTCGGGGAGCTGTTTTTT. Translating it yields CASSLNFGELFF.